Sequencing of this T cell receptor (beta chain) was carried out in a study of T cell changes during pregnancy in multiple sclerosis. The V gene end was trimmed by 5 bases and the J gene end by 5 bases; junction bases not matched to a gene: 6. This CDR3 is built from 14 residues. The V gene's germline CDR1 is MNHEY and CDR2 SMNVEV (reference sequence). Some clones are missing from TCRdb's copy, which holds only in-frame ones; the method was immunoSEQ multiplex PCR. Of some 37,000 clones listed, about 92% were seen once; the top ten hold 1.2%. This clonotype originated in a female donor with multiple sclerosis, enrolled in a pregnancy study. Sequencing was performed on PBMCs (not recorded whether the cells were cultured). The chain recombines TRBV27 with TRBJ2-7, with 10 bases aligning to TRBD1. CDR3 amino acids: CASSTRQGADEQYF. The DNA of the CDR3 is TGTGCCAGCAGTACTCGACAGGGGGCTGACGAGCAGTACTTC.